The entry below describes one TCR beta chain. The antigen this receptor binds is unknown. No much larger clone exists at a distance of one base, and base qualities are not known. This specimen's time point label, interpreted: about 28 days (+/-7) after the second vaccine dose. AZD1222 recipients whose second dose came at about 4 weeks and those whose second dose came at about 12 weeks were combined into one group, since spike-specific TCR depth and breadth did not differ between the two schedules. Vaccinee samples were obtained from the UK trials COV001 and COV002, which included a single-blind randomized controlled phase 2/3 trial of AZD1222 (ChAdOx1 nCoV-19) in healthy adults. For TCRbeta chain sequencing, PBMC samples from trial participants were taken at day 0 and at day 28 after the second dose. CDR1 and CDR2 (SGHNT, YENEEA) derive from the germline V gene. At the junction V is shortened by 1 base and J by 1 base, with 13 bases in between. From its cysteine to its phenylalanine, the CDR3 spans 16 amino acids. Kept here is only the CDR3 DNA, which spans 48 bases and is read in frame from base 1.

The CDR3 regions of human TCRbeta chains were analyzed by immunosequencing. Processing in the source paper ran as follows. TCRs in the repertoires were compared against a reference library of SARS-CoV-2-specific TCRs that had been generated with the MIRA antigen-specificity platform. Breadth was defined as the fraction of unique TCRs that were SARS-CoV-2-associated. Depth was defined as the fraction of total T cells that were SARS-CoV-2-associated. Using the MIRA data, every spike-specific TCR was mapped to the spike region that the TCR reacted to and assigned to either a CD4 or a CD8 class. Log10-transformed breadth and depth values were compared by one-way ANOVA with Sidak's multiple comparisons tests. TCRdb provides this immuneACCESS table in a form limited to in-frame rearrangements. Some clones are lacking; in checked studies, under half of them reflect an unresolved V gene, and why the rest are absent is not known. V, J and clone size reflect that table, while D and trimming were determined from the DNA. This sample lists 80,000 or so clones; around nine tenths were detected once. The ten largest clones represent 2.5% to 4% of the sample.

The sample comes from a study of T cell responses to AZD1222 COVID-19 vaccine (dated by TCRdb to about 2021). Regarding the complete study: A total of more than 230 trial participants underwent TCR sequencing, of whom more than 200 had received two doses of AZD1222 and roughly 26 had received two doses of the MenACWY control vaccine. Enrollment into the trials was organized by age into subgroups of 18-55, 56-69 and 70-plus years, and those subgroups contained approximately 160, 26 and 62 TCR-sequenced participants, respectively. On the study overall, not on this receptor specifically: After two AZD1222 doses, both the breadth and the depth of spike-specific TCRs were significantly higher than at day 0 and than in MenACWY recipients. Because no day 14 peak-response samples were available, repertoires were characterized only after the peak T cell response. The whole spike protein was spanned by vaccine-associated CD4 TCRs, and dominant responses were seen in regions 160-218 and 743-854. In the small 56-69-year group, the increase in depth fell short of significance, most likely because of low power. Only five or six AZD1222 recipients were SARS-CoV-2 seropositive at baseline, limiting conclusions about previously exposed vaccinees. Reportedly, close to half of the unique spike-specific TCRs recognized epitopes lying outside the regions that are mutated in the B.1.351 and B.1.1.7 variants. Most participants were white British and females outnumbered males, and the authors suggested that clonal diversity may have been underestimated.

The source is an adult who received the AZD1222 COVID-19 vaccine. Sequencing used peripheral blood, obtained 28 days after the second AZD1222 dose. The V and J segments used are TRBV11-3 and TRBJ2-5, with TRBD1 as a weak D call on 5 bases. The DNA is TGTGCCAGCAGCTTAGGTCGGCAGGGTTCCCAAGAGACCCAGTACTTC. Its protein reads: CASSLGRQGSQETQYF.